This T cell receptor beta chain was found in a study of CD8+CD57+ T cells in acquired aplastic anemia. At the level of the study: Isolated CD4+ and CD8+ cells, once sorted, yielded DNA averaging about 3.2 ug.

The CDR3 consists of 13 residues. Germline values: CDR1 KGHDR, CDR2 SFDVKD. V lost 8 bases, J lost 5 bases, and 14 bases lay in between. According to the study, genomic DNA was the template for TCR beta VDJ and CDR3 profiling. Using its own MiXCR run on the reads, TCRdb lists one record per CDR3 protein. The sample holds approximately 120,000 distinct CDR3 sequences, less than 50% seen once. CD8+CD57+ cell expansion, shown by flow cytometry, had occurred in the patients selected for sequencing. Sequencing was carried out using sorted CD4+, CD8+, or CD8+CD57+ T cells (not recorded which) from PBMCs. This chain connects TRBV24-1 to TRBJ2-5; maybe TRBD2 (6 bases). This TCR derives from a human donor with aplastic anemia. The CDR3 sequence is CATNRGSEETQYF. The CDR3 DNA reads TGTGCCACCAACCGGGGGTCGGAGGAGACCCAGTACTTC.